The TCR beta chain described here comes from a study of blood T cell repertoires in COVID-19 (dated by TCRdb to between 2020 and 2021). Regarding the complete study: The collaborator samples originated in the United States, Italy and Spain and spanned the acute and convalescent phases of COVID-19. The prospective study material was composed of cDNA or gDNA derived from T cells, B-cell-depleted T cells, or PBMCs. The dataset comprised deeply sampled blood TCRbeta repertoires from subjects exposed to, actively infected with, or recovered from COVID-19. A freely available public database, intended as a resource for researchers studying the immune response to SARS-CoV-2, is where the repertoires were released. Samples came from the ongoing ImmuneRACE study (first 160 participants) plus 1,254 subjects from 6 global collaborators. Sample metadata almost always included a de-identified subject ID, COVID-19 status, age in years and sex. Where available, HLA class I and class II types were taken from metadata supplied by the sample provider and were not determined by assay-based typing. The research as a whole found: The quantity of clinical and demographic metadata differed by source and by participant and was supplied without curation.

Deletion took 3 bases off V and 6 bases off J, with a span of 5 bases between the germline ends. Its CDR3 holds 12 amino acids, cysteine through phenylalanine. Only the CDR3 DNA is retained, 36 bases long and in frame from the first base. CDR1 and CDR2 are read off the germline V gene as SGHTA and FQGNSA. TCRbeta CDR3 regions were amplified from genomic DNA by means of the immunoSEQ Assay, a bias-controlled multiplex PCR. As for how the authors treated the data: The number of nucleated cells in each sample was estimated from the amplification of reference gene primers within the assay. Sequence reads were collapsed and filtered to measure the absolute abundance of every unique TCRbeta CDR3 rearrangement. For each sample, productive Simpson clonality was calculated as the square root of Simpson's diversity index over productive rearrangements. TCRdb carries this immuneACCESS record with in-frame sequences only. Its versions omit some clonotypes, under half of them owing to an unresolved V gene in the studies checked, with the rest unexplained. That table gives V, J and clone size, and the DNA gave D and trimming. In all, the sample holds roughly 76,000 clones, and approximately 90% of those were seen once. In total, the top ten clones hold around 4.7% of the sample.

Whole blood was collected in K2EDTA tubes by collaborating institutions according to the institutions' own protocols. For TCRbeta analysis, collaborators shipped samples in one of three forms: frozen whole blood, isolated PBMCs, or DNA extracted from either of those sample types. Turning to this clone: What antigen it recognizes has not been identified. Base qualities are not recorded, but no much larger clone differs from it by a single base.

Recombination connected TRBV7-2 to TRBJ2-2, with an unclear D gene assignment. The sample consisted of peripheral blood. The receptor comes from a woman aged 60-70 years with active COVID-19. The nucleotide sequence is given as TGTGCCAGCAGCTTTAGATCCGGGGAGCTGTTTTTT. It translates as CASSFRSGELFF.